The T cell receptor (beta chain) described here comes from a study of blood T cell repertoires in COVID-19. The count of this clone is one. The CDR3 covers 13 residues. Trimming took 5 bases from V and 7 from J; bases not matched to a gene: 7. Germline loops: CDR1 MNHNY, CDR2 SVGAGI (reference sequence). Per the original methods: How many nucleated cells were present was estimated from reference gene primer amplification. Here immunoSEQ multiplex PCR was the method, and the copy in TCRdb shows in-frame clones only, minus some. V and J calls plus clone size are reproduced from that table; the DNA served to infer D and trimming. The sample has roughly 200,000 clones, more than 70% seen once.

The sample comprised peripheral blood. This rearrangement joins TRBV6-6 to TRBJ1-1; 7 bases line up with TRBD1. The clonotype was recovered from a man younger than 35 with active or convalescent COVID-19. The CDR3 bases are TGTGCCAGCAGTAAGGGACAGCTGGGTGAAGCTTTCTTT. Residues: CASSKGQLGEAFF.